The T cell receptor (beta chain) under discussion was sequenced for a study of T cells after yellow fever vaccination. General observations from the study: Booster sampling recovered most clones from primary vaccination (under 97% CD4, over 75% CD8).

This clonotype was detected a few times. What it binds is unknown. CDR1 LNHNV and CDR2 YYDKDF come from the germline V gene (reference sequence). This CDR3 region has 14 residues. With 4 bases clipped from V and 5 bases from J, the junction kept 4 bases outside the gene matches. In making TCR cDNA, 5'RACE template switching added a universal primer site and UMIs to it. TCRdb reanalysed the 5' RACE reads using MiXCR and keeps one entry per CDR3 protein. This sample has hundreds of thousands of distinct CDR3 sequences; approximately 15% occur once, and the top ten carry around 15%. The chain recombines TRBV15 with TRBJ2-5, with 10 bases aligning to TRBD1. This specimen consisted of PBMCs, obtained on the day of the yellow fever booster vaccination. This clonotype was sampled from a man in his thirties or forties who received the YFV17D yellow fever vaccine. The CDR3 loop reads CATSKTGGLETQYF. The CDR3 nucleotides are TGTGCCACCAGCAAGACAGGGGGCCTGGAGACCCAGTACTTC.